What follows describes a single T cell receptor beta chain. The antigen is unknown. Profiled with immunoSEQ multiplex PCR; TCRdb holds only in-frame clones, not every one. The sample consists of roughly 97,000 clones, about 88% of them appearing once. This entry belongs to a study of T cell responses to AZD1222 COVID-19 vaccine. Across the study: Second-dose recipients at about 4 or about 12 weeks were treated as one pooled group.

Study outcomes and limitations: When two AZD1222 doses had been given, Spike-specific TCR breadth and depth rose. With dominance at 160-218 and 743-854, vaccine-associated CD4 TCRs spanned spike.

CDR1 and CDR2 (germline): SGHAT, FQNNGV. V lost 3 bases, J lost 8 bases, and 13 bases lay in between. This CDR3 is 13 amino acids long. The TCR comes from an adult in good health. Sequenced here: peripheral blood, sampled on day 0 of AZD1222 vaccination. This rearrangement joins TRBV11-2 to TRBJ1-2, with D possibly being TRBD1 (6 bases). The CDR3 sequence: CASSLGHRAGYTF. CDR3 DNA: TGTGCCAGCAGCTTGGGTCACAGGGCAGGCTACACCTTC.